These T cell receptor beta chains were read from a single sample in a study of identical twins. In TCRdb, the 5' RACE reads were re-called with MiXCR into one record per CDR3 protein. This table has fewer than 550,000 distinct CDR3 sequences, roughly 15% appearing once. These data were also filed under a second study, of yellow fever vaccine responses in identical twins.

The source material was CD4+ T cells sorted from blood. The source of these receptors is a woman younger than 30 in good health. CDR3s include the opening cysteine and the closing phenylalanine or tryptophan. The D gene is left open where the match is weak. For some rows the clone size is stated as once, few or many, or as a class when expanded; others skip it.

v_gene	d_gene	abundance	len	j_gene	CDR3nt	CDR3aa
TRBV12-3/TRBV12-4	TRBD1	few	15	TRBJ2-1	TGTGCCAGCAGTTTAGTACAGGGGGCGAATAATGAGCAGTTCTTC	CASSLVQGANNEQFF
TRBV5-1	TRBD1	few	14	TRBJ1-2	TGCGCCAGCAGCTCAGGGACAGCTAACTATGGCTACACCTTC	CASSSGTANYGYTF
TRBV5-1	NA	NA	14	TRBJ1-5	TGCGCCAGCAGATTGGGAGAGGCCGATCAGCCCCAGCATTTT	CASRLGEADQPQHF
TRBV10-3	TRBD1	few	14	TRBJ2-2	TGTGCCACCCGACAGGGTGTAGACACCGGGGAGCTGTTTTTT	CATRQGVDTGELFF
TRBV24-1	TRBD2	few	13	TRBJ2-7	TGTGCCACCAGGGCTAGCGGGTTTGGCGAGCAGTACTTC	CATRASGFGEQYF
TRBV27	NA	NA	14	TRBJ2-7	TGTGCCAGCAGTTTAAGGCAGGGCCACTACGAGCAGTACTTC	CASSLRQGHYEQYF
TRBV19	NA	few	13	TRBJ1-2	TGTGCCAGTAGTGTAGACGGGCCCTATGGCTACACCTTC	CASSVDGPYGYTF
TRBV4-1	NA	few	15	TRBJ1-3	TGCGCCAGCAGCCAAGATTACAGCTCTGGAAACACCATATATTTT	CASSQDYSSGNTIYF
TRBV10-3	NA	NA	14	TRBJ2-2	TGTGCCATCAGTGAGTCGGCAGGTCCGGGGGAGCTGTTTTTT	CAISESAGPGELFF
TRBV7-2	TRBD2	NA	18	TRBJ2-1	TGTGCCAGCAGCTTAGCCCCCGGGACTAGCGGGAGTTCCTATGAGCAGTTCTTC	CASSLAPGTSGSSYEQFF
TRBV28	TRBD1	once	15	TRBJ1-5	TGTGCCAGCAGTTTTCGGACAGGCTTAAATCAGCCCCAGCATTTT	CASSFRTGLNQPQHF
TRBV5-1	TRBD2	NA	16	TRBJ2-3	TGCGCCAGCAGCTTGGCGTCGCGGGGGAGCACAGATACGCAGTATTTT	CASSLASRGSTDTQYF
TRBV27	NA	few	16	TRBJ2-3	TGTGCCAGCAGTTTATCGAGTGGGGCCCTTGGTGATACGCAGTATTTT	CASSLSSGALGDTQYF
TRBV6-5	TRBD2	NA	15	TRBJ2-3	TGTGCCAGCAGTTACGGGACTAGCGGCACAGATACGCAGTATTTT	CASSYGTSGTDTQYF
TRBV25-1	TRBD1	few	14	TRBJ1-2	TGTGCCAGCAGTGAATACCCGACAGGGGAGGGCTACACCTTC	CASSEYPTGEGYTF
TRBV20-1	NA	few	14	TRBJ2-3	TGCAGTGCGATCCAGACCGTCGGCACAGATACGCAGTATTTT	CSAIQTVGTDTQYF
TRBV6-2/TRBV6-3	NA	NA	15	TRBJ2-2	TGTGCCAGCAGTTACTCGGCGGGGAACACCGGGGAGCTGTTTTTT	CASSYSAGNTGELFF
TRBV5-1	NA	few	15	TRBJ2-7	TGCGCCAGCAGCCTTGGGGCACCAAGCTCCTACGAGCAGTACTTC	CASSLGAPSSYEQYF
TRBV7-9	NA	many	12	TRBJ2-1	TGTGCCAGCAGCTTACAGGGGTATGAGCAGTTCTTC	CASSLQGYEQFF
TRBV5-1	NA	NA	14	TRBJ2-5	TGCGCCAGCACGGTGGGTCGGAGGGTAGAGACCCAGTACTTC	CASTVGRRVETQYF
TRBV2	NA	NA	14	TRBJ1-4	TGTGCCAGCAGTGGGAAAGGGCCCCCGGAAAAACTGTTTTTT	CASSGKGPPEKLFF
TRBV12-3/TRBV12-4	TRBD1	NA	14	TRBJ2-1	TGTGCCAGCAGACAGGACAGGGATTACAATGAGCAGTTCTTC	CASRQDRDYNEQFF
TRBV6-2/TRBV6-3	TRBD1	few	15	TRBJ1-2	TGTGCCAGCAGTTACCAGACCGGGACAGGGACGGGCTACACCTTC	CASSYQTGTGTGYTF
TRBV6-1	TRBD1	few	15	TRBJ2-1	TGTGCCAGCAGCCCCCCCGGGACAGGGGGGGATGAGCAGTTCTTC	CASSPPGTGGDEQFF
TRBV29-1	TRBD1	few	13	TRBJ2-1	TGCAGCGCAACGACAGGGGGAAGAAGTGAGCAGTTCTTC	CSATTGGRSEQFF
TRBV7-9	TRBD2	few	13	TRBJ2-1	TGTGCCAGCAGCTTAATGGGAGGGAATGAGCAGTTCTTC	CASSLMGGNEQFF
TRBV5-1	NA	few	13	TRBJ1-5	TGCGCCAGCAGCTTGGACAGCACACAGCCCCAGCATTTT	CASSLDSTQPQHF
TRBV20-1	TRBD1	NA	14	TRBJ2-5	TGCAGTGCTAGAGCGAGGGGGCCCAGGGAGACCCAGTACTTC	CSARARGPRETQYF
TRBV23-1	TRBD1	NA	17	TRBJ2-1	TGCGCCAGCAGTCCTGGGGACAGCCCGAGCTCCTACAATGAGCAGTTCTTC	CASSPGDSPSSYNEQFF
TRBV29-1	TRBD2	once	14	TRBJ2-5	TGCAGCGTAGGAGCGGGAGATGTGCAAGAGACCCAGTACTTC	CSVGAGDVQETQYF
TRBV3-1	NA	few	12	TRBJ2-5	TGTGCCAGCAGCCCCACATTGGAGACCCAGTACTTC	CASSPTLETQYF
TRBV20-1	TRBD1	few	16	TRBJ1-5	TGCAGTGCTAGGATGGACAGGGGGAATAGCAATCAGCCCCAGCATTTT	CSARMDRGNSNQPQHF
TRBV29-1	TRBD2	few	15	TRBJ2-1	TGCAGCGTTGAAGAAGCGGGGCGCTCCTACAATGAGCAGTTCTTC	CSVEEAGRSYNEQFF
TRBV5-6	NA	few	15	TRBJ1-1	TGTGCCAGCAGCTTTCCCGGGATGGAGAACACTGAAGCTTTCTTT	CASSFPGMENTEAFF
TRBV12-5	TRBD1	NA	15	TRBJ2-1	TGTGCTAGTGGTCCGGGACAGGTATCCTACAATGAGCGGTTCTTC	CASGPGQVSYNERFF
TRBV3-1	NA	few	15	TRBJ1-1	TGTGCCAGCAGCCAACTTAGGGGGACCAACACTGAAGCTTTCTTT	CASSQLRGTNTEAFF
TRBV14	NA	few	15	TRBJ1-1	TGTGCCAGCAGCCAGATCGCCGGGAAGTACACTGAAGCTTTCTTT	CASSQIAGKYTEAFF
TRBV12-3/TRBV12-4	NA	many	14	TRBJ2-3	TGTGCCAGCAGCCTCCGGGTCCCCACAGATACGCAGTATTTT	CASSLRVPTDTQYF
TRBV4-1	NA	many	14	TRBJ2-3	TGCGCCAGCAGCCAAGGGCCTAGCACAGATACGCAGTATTTT	CASSQGPSTDTQYF
TRBV12-3/TRBV12-4	TRBD2	many	17	TRBJ2-1	TGTGCCAGCAACCACTGGGGTAGCGGGGGGCCTTACAATGAGCAGTTCTTC	CASNHWGSGGPYNEQFF
TRBV4-1	NA	NA	14	TRBJ2-2	TGCGCCAGCAGCCAACCTCAGGAAACCGGGGAGCTGTTTTTT	CASSQPQETGELFF
TRBV7-6	NA	NA	12	TRBJ2-1	TGTGCCAGCAGCCACCCCAAGAGTGAGCAGTTCTTC	CASSHPKSEQFF
TRBV6-5	NA	few	15	TRBJ2-6	TGTGCCAGCAGTTCCGCGGGCGCGGGGGCCAACGTCCTGACTTTC	CASSSAGAGANVLTF
TRBV7-8	NA	few	16	TRBJ2-3	TGTGCCAGCAGCCAAGACAGTTCTCCCGACGCAGATACGCAGTATTTT	CASSQDSSPDADTQYF
TRBV2	NA	NA	18	TRBJ2-6	TGTGCCAGCAACCCCCCATTGGGACTGAGCTCTGGGGCCAACGTCCTGACTTTC	CASNPPLGLSSGANVLTF
TRBV20-1	NA	NA	14	TRBJ2-3	TGCAGTGCTAGGTCGGACACTAACACAGATACGCAGTATTTT	CSARSDTNTDTQYF
TRBV12-3/TRBV12-4	NA	many	14	TRBJ1-1	TGTGCCAGCAGTTTACTTCAGGCAGGCACTGAAGCTTTCTTT	CASSLLQAGTEAFF
TRBV5-1	NA	NA	18	TRBJ1-2	TGCGCCAGCCCTCCAGCTTACAGGGCCTCCATTGGCCTCTATGGCTACACCTTC	CASPPAYRASIGLYGYTF
TRBV5-6	NA	NA	16	TRBJ2-6	TGTGCCAGCAGCTTGTGGCGGAAAGGGGGGGCCAACGTCCTGACTTTC	CASSLWRKGGANVLTF
TRBV3-1	NA	NA	14	TRBJ1-2	TGTGCCAGCAGCCAAAGAAGGACCCACTATGGCTACACCTTC	CASSQRRTHYGYTF
TRBV5-1	TRBD2	NA	15	TRBJ2-5	TGCGCCAGCAGCTTGGTCCTAGCGGGAAGGGAGACCCAGTACTTC	CASSLVLAGRETQYF
TRBV6-5	NA	NA	14	TRBJ1-6	TGTGCCAGCAGTTACTCAGCGGGGAAATCACCCCTCCACTTT	CASSYSAGKSPLHF